Here is one TCR beta chain with its context. The antigen is not known. This sample is drawn from a study of monozygotic twins with cystic fibrosis. Study-level results: Co-twins had the most similar V usage for 13 of 16 pairs, J for 8. Monozygotic CF twin pairs shared significantly more nucleotide-identical clonotypes than unrelated CF individuals did. Clonality was generally low (median approximately 0.009), higher in the most severe patients.

Libraries were prepared by immunoSEQ multiplex PCR; TCRdb keeps only in-frame clonotypes and omits some of them. The sample yields more than 11,000 clones, around 91% seen once. The V end lost 2 bases, the J end lost 7 bases, and 6 bases lay between the germline ends. Germline assignment: CDR1 SGHNT and CDR2 YYREEE (reference sequence). The CDR3 length is 12 residues. The source of this sequence is a boy between 10 and 17 years old with cystic fibrosis. The J gene is TRBJ1-4, the V gene TRBV5-4; D unclear. The sequencing sample was made of blood. CDR3 loop: CASSLRGEKLFF. For the CDR3, the DNA is TGTGCCAGCAGCTTACGGGGTGAAAAACTGTTTTTT.